Presented here are 27 T cell receptor beta chains from one specimen sequenced in a study of cytomegalovirus exposure and HLA in healthy donors. Vbeta (60) and Jbeta (13) primers were used in the PCR. Sequenced by immunoSEQ multiplex PCR; TCRdb stores in-frame clones only, minus some. The data contain some 91,000 clones, around 73% of them seen just once; the ten biggest clones take up less than 0.95%. The sample was PBMCs. Receptor source: a woman aged 55-70 years in good health and CMV-seronegative.

J is TRBJ2-3 and V is TRBV6-1, with D maybe TRBD2 (6 bases). The CDR3 is 14 residues long. Germline V gene lookup returns CDR1 MNHNS and CDR2 SASEGT. V was shortened by 2 bases and J by 3 bases, with 9 bases between the two germline ends. The CDR3: CASSESGATDTQYF. The CDR3 DNA reads TGTGCCAGCAGTGAATCGGGAGCAACAGATACGCAGTATTTT.

The V gene is TRBV29-1, the J gene TRBJ2-2, with D possibly matching TRBD2 (5 bases). Germline V gene data show CDR1 as SQVTM and CDR2 as ANQGSEA. The CDR3 is made up of 16 amino acids. Trimming left V 3 bases short and J 0 bases short, with 14 bases between. Written as DNA, the CDR3 is TGCAGCGTTGAGAGGGATTCTGCCGCGAACACCGGGGAGCTGTTTTTT. Its translation: CSVERDSAANTGELFF.

The chain couples TRBV6-5 to TRBJ2-7, with D maybe TRBD1 (6 bases). The CDR3 is made up of 14 amino acids. The V and J ends lost 6 bases and 4 bases respectively, with 16 bases between them. CDR1 MNHEY and CDR2 SVGAGI come from the germline V gene. The CDR3 protein is CASSRTTGPYEQYF. In DNA form, the CDR3 reads TGTGCCAGCAGCAGGACCACAGGGCCTTACGAGCAGTACTTC.

The chain employs TRBV5-4 and TRBJ1-1; D is unclear. V was cut by 4 bases and J by 3 bases, with 10 bases left in between. CDR3 length: 13 residues. Germline V lookup: CDR1 SGHNT, CDR2 YYREEE (reference sequence). The CDR3 region has the DNA TGTGCCAGCAGCCGAGATGGAGACACTGAAGCTTTCTTT. This sequence encodes CASSRDGDTEAFF.

The chain is built from TRBV18 and TRBJ1-1, with a possible D match to TRBD1 (6 bases). The CDR3 contains 12 residues. Trimming pared 4 bases from V and 8 bases from J, leaving 11 bases between. From germline, CDR1 is KGHSH and CDR2 LQKENI. The CDR3 sequence is CASSLIGQEAFF. The CDR3 nucleotides read TGTGCCAGCTCACTGATCGGACAGGAAGCTTTCTTT.

The chain is built from TRBV2 and TRBJ1-4; 7 positions match TRBD1. Germline assignment: CDR1 SNHLY and CDR2 FYNNEI. This CDR3 comprises 15 residues. Trimming cost V 7 bases and J 4 bases; bases outside gene matches: 9. The CDR3 loop reads CASTVEGAINEKLFF. CDR3 bases: TGTGCCAGCACCGTAGAGGGGGCGATTAATGAAAAACTGTTTTTT.

The genes are TRBV13 and TRBJ2-6; 7 bases are shared with TRBD1. The junction had 5 bases not matched to a gene; V was cut back by 4 bases and J by 2 bases. This CDR3 spans 16 amino acids. Germline V gene sequence: CDR1 PRHDT, CDR2 FYEKMQ (reference sequence). The CDR3 loop reads CASSSDRVAGANVLTF. In DNA form, the CDR3 reads TGTGCCAGCAGCTCCGACAGGGTAGCTGGGGCCAACGTCCTGACTTTC. Supplemented by reference TRBV13 and TRBJ2-6, the full variable domain reads AAGVIQSPRHLIKEKRETATLKCYPIPRHDTVYWYQQGPGQDPQFLISFYEKMQSDKGSIPDRFSAQQFSDYHSELNMSSLELGDSALYFCASSSDRVAGANVLTFGAGSRLTVL.

The V gene is TRBV4-3, the J gene TRBJ2-7; 8 nucleotides agree with TRBD1. Germline lookup yields CDR1 LGHNA and CDR2 YSLEER. The CDR3 runs 16 residues. V shed 0 bases and J 0 bases; nucleotides not matched to a gene: 4. The CDR3 bases are TGCGCCAGCAGCCAAGAATACAGGGGGATCTCCTACGAGCAGTACTTC. It codes for CASSQEYRGISYEQYF.

The chain uses TRBV2 and TRBJ1-5, with D hard to call. Germline CDR1 is SNHLY and CDR2 is FYNNEI. V dropped 6 bases and J dropped 8 bases, with 8 bases sitting between them. The CDR3 sequence is 11 residues long. CDR3 protein: CASRRTEPQHF. DNA for the CDR3: TGTGCCAGCAGGAGAACGGAGCCCCAGCATTTT.

The gene calls are TRBV7-2 and TRBJ2-1; 9 bases fit TRBD2. The length of the CDR3 is 18 residues. Germline lookup yields CDR1 SGHTA and CDR2 FQGNSA. J was trimmed by 8 bases and V by 0 bases; bases with no gene match: 14. As DNA, the CDR3 is TGTGCCAGCAGCTTAGCGCGTGGCGGGAGGGTAGAGTTGGATGAGCAGTTCTTC. This encodes CASSLARGGRVELDEQFF.

The chain uses TRBV2 and TRBJ1-6; TRBD1 aligns across 9 bases. With V trimmed by 6 bases and J by 11 bases, 5 bases remained unmatched. Germline lookup yields CDR1 SNHLY and CDR2 FYNNEI. CDR3 length: 13 amino acids. The CDR3 sequence is CASSRGQGPPLHF. In DNA, the CDR3 is TGTGCCAGCAGCAGGGGACAGGGTCCACCCCTCCACTTT. Filled out from reference TRBV2 and TRBJ1-6, the complete variable domain reads EPEVTQTPSHQVTQMGQEVILRCVPISNHLYFYWYRQILGQKVEFLVSFYNNEISEKSEIFDDQFSVERPDGSNFTLKIRSTKLEDSAMYFCASSRGQGPPLHFGNGTRLTVT.

V gene TRBV27 combines with J gene TRBJ2-5; 8 bases map to TRBD2. Germline V gives CDR1 MNHEY, CDR2 SMNVEV (reference sequence). The CDR3 totals 15 residues. V dropped 5 bases and J dropped 2; count of bases not matched to a gene: 7. The chain's CDR3 is CASSPRRGVQETQYF. CDR3 DNA: TGTGCCAGCAGTCCTCGGCGGGGGGTACAAGAGACCCAGTACTTC.

The gene calls are TRBV9 and TRBJ2-7; a weak D match, TRBD2 (6 bases). The V and J ends lost 4 bases and 0 bases respectively, with 17 bases between them. Germline CDR1 and CDR2: SGDLS and YYNGEE. The CDR3 loop spans 16 amino acids. The CDR3 is CASSRNIGGNSYEQYF. CDR3 coding DNA: TGTGCCAGCAGCCGGAACATTGGGGGGAACTCCTACGAGCAGTACTTC.

This sequence joins TRBV6-5 and TRBJ2-7; 8 bases fit TRBD2. Germline V lookup: CDR1 MNHEY, CDR2 SVGAGI. The J segment lost 6 bases and the V segment lost 6 bases, leaving 13 bases of the junction unmatched. The CDR3 spans 15 residues. The DNA for the CDR3 is TGTGCCAGCAGCCCCCCGGGGGGGGGAGGTCTCGAGCAGTACTTC. Translating it yields CASSPPGGGGLEQYF.

This chain links TRBV15 with TRBJ2-7, with TRBD2 matching over 8 bases. V was pared by 6 bases and J by 9 bases, with 7 bases of the junction left unmatched. This CDR3 region has 12 residues. Germline V gives CDR1 LNHNV, CDR2 YYDKDF (reference sequence). CDR3: CATSTSGGMQYF. For the CDR3, the DNA is TGTGCCACCAGTACCTCGGGGGGGATGCAGTACTTC.

This clone was seen a single time. The chain uses TRBV5-4 and TRBJ2-1; 7 bases agree with TRBD1. Per the germline V gene, CDR1 is SGHNT and CDR2 is YYREEE (reference sequence). The CDR3 contains 17 residues. V was pared by 4 bases and J by 4 bases, with 14 bases of the junction left unmatched. The CDR3 nucleotides read TGTGCCAGCAGCCGGGAAATCGGACAGGCCTTTTACAATGAGCAGTTCTTC. The encoded protein is CASSREIGQAFYNEQFF.

The V and J genes are TRBV4-1 and TRBJ1-5, with 7 bases fitting TRBD1. V lost 0 bases to trimming and J lost 5 bases; unmatched junction nucleotides: 4. CDR1 MGHRA and CDR2 YSYEKL come from the germline V gene. The CDR3 consists of 15 residues. The CDR3 loop is CASSQDNRGHQPQHF. Written as DNA, the CDR3 is TGCGCCAGCAGCCAAGATAACAGGGGCCATCAGCCCCAGCATTTT.

V and J are TRBV6-5 and TRBJ2-2; TRBD1 might be the D (6 bases). The germline gives CDR1 MNHEY, CDR2 SVGAGI. The CDR3 runs to 14 residues. Trimming took off 4 bases at V and 2 bases at J, with 8 bases between the two ends. This chain's CDR3 is CASSLDRNTGELFF. In DNA, the CDR3 is TGTGCCAGCAGTTTGGACAGAAACACCGGGGAGCTGTTTTTT.

This clone occurred a few times. The V gene is TRBV7-8, the J gene TRBJ1-3; D not resolved. The germline V gene encodes CDR1 SGHVS and CDR2 FQNEAQ. The ends were cut back, 1 base at V and 4 bases at J, with 5 bases in the middle. The CDR3 loop spans 13 amino acids. This chain's CDR3 is CASSLGVGNTIYF. For the CDR3, the DNA is TGTGCCAGCAGCTTAGGAGTAGGAAACACCATATATTTT.

The chain employs TRBV13 and TRBJ1-1; 9 bases agree with TRBD1. CDR3 length: 14 residues. Germline lookup yields CDR1 PRHDT and CDR2 FYEKMQ (reference sequence). V lost 6 bases, J lost 0 bases, and 2 bases stayed unmatched. Here the CDR3 reads CASRGTGMNTEAFF. The CDR3 region has the DNA TGTGCCAGCAGGGGGACAGGGATGAACACTGAAGCTTTCTTT.

The chain joins TRBV30 to TRBJ1-1; D is perhaps TRBD1 (6 bases). This CDR3 comprises 17 residues. V was trimmed by 1 base and J by 0 bases, leaving 18 bases between them. Looked up from germline, CDR1 is GTSNPN and CDR2 is SVGIG (reference sequence). The CDR3 is CAWSASWDKPMNTEAFF. The CDR3 DNA follows: TGTGCCTGGAGTGCTTCCTGGGACAAGCCAATGAACACTGAAGCTTTCTTT.

The gene calls are TRBV6-1 and TRBJ1-1; D unclear. The V gene lost 4 bases and the J gene lost 5 bases, with 17 bases spanning the gap. Germline CDR1 reads MNHNS; CDR2 reads SASEGT. This CDR3 has 15 amino acids. The CDR3 is CASSAPTGTKTEAFF. In DNA, the CDR3 is TGTGCCAGCAGTGCACCGACGGGAACAAAGACTGAAGCTTTCTTT.

This clone was seen only a few times. The V gene is TRBV10-3, the J gene TRBJ1-2; 7 nucleotides agree with TRBD1. This CDR3 region has 15 residues. Germline V lookup: CDR1 ENHRY, CDR2 SYGVKD. The ends lost 0 bases at V and 8 bases at J; junction bases unmatched: 9. The CDR3, as DNA: TGTGCCATCAGTGAGTCTCACGGACAGGATTCGGGCTACACCTTC. Translation gives CAISESHGQDSGYTF.

This clone has a handful of counts. This rearrangement joins TRBV7-6 to TRBJ2-3, with TRBD1 matching over 8 bases. Per the germline V gene, CDR1 is SGHVS and CDR2 is FNYEAQ. After removal of 0 bases from V and 2 bases from J, the junction contained 7 bases not matched to a gene. The CDR3 runs 17 residues. CDR3 in DNA: TGTGCCAGCAGCTTAGCGCTCAGGGGGCGTTTCACAGATACGCAGTATTTT. This codes for CASSLALRGRFTDTQYF.

This clone was observed a few times. V usage is TRBV4-1 and J usage is TRBJ1-5; unclear D gene. Per the germline V gene, CDR1 is MGHRA and CDR2 is YSYEKL. V was trimmed by 0 bases and J by 5 bases, leaving 14 bases between them. The CDR3 totals 16 residues. CDR3 region: CASSQDGVAADQPQHF. In DNA form, the CDR3 reads TGCGCCAGCAGCCAAGATGGAGTGGCAGCCGATCAGCCCCAGCATTTT.

The chain employs TRBV21-1 and TRBJ2-7; TRBD2, the table's D call, was not compared with the DNA. TRBV21-1 is given as a pseudogene. The CDR3 length is 17 residues. The CDR3 DNA follows: TGTGCCAGCAGCAAAATACCTGCTAGCGCGCAGACCTACGAGCAGTACTTC. Translating gives CASSKIPASAQTYEQYF.

V is TRBV7-9 and J is TRBJ2-3, with 8 bases identical to TRBD2. The CDR3 is made up of 18 amino acids. Germline CDR1 reads SEHNR; CDR2 reads FQNEAQ (reference sequence). Trimming removed 7 bases from V and 6 bases from J; junction bases left unmatched: 21. The CDR3 region is CASTSRGRVAGFSDTQYF. CDR3 sequence (DNA): TGTGCCAGCACCTCTCGCGGCCGGGTAGCGGGGTTCAGTGATACGCAGTATTTT.